The present entry profiles one TCR beta chain with its context. These data originate in a study of OX40 agonist ivuxolimab in advanced cancers. In the study overall: Subjects had a mean age of 60 years, with a range of roughly 20 to 79; around 83% were male. 30% to 40% of patients had received prior checkpoint inhibitor therapy. Partial responses, seen in three patients, involved one hepatocellular carcinoma and two cutaneous melanomas.

The CDR3 runs to 13 residues. Germline loops: CDR1 SGHRS, CDR2 YFSETQ. Between the trimmed V and J ends, which lost 4 bases and 3 bases, there was a span of 10 bases. Patients with autoimmune history or systemic immunosuppression were excluded. Profiled with immunoSEQ multiplex PCR; TCRdb holds only in-frame clones, not every one. The data contain about 63,000 clones, roughly nine tenths of them singletons. The TCR was taken from an adult with an advanced solid tumor such as melanoma, head and neck, liver or kidney cancer. This specimen consisted of CD4+ or CD8+ T cells sorted from blood, obtained in a trial of the OX40 agonist ivuxolimab. The rearrangement joins TRBV5-1 to TRBJ2-5; no clear D. CDR3 region: CASSPLTEETQYF. Here the CDR3 DNA reads TGCGCCAGCAGCCCTTTAACAGAAGAGACCCAGTACTTC.